The 8 T cell receptor beta chains below were found in one sample sequenced in a study of blood T cell repertoires in COVID-19. The assay was immunoSEQ multiplex PCR, and TCRdb's table has in-frame clones only and misses some. The profile covers under 350,000 clones, with around 84% appearing a single time and 1% to 1.5% taken by the ten largest. Sequencing used peripheral blood. The receptors stem from a man between 70 and 80 years old with acute or convalescent COVID-19.

This clone has just a few counts. The CDR3 reads CASSQRPEPPYEQYF. The CDR3 bases are TGCGCCAGCAGCCAACGCCCGGAGCCTCCCTACGAGCAGTACTTC. V and J are TRBV4-1 and TRBJ2-7; D unresolved. CDR1 and CDR2 from the germline V gene are MGHRA and YSYEKL. Trimming shortened V by 2 bases and J by 2 bases, and 13 bases separated the two germline ends. This CDR3 comprises 15 residues.

V and J are TRBV7-3 and TRBJ1-5, with a tentative D call TRBD1 (6 bases). CDR3 length equals 13 residues. Germline V gene lookup returns CDR1 SGHTA and CDR2 FQGTGA. The V end lost 0 bases, the J end lost 13 bases, and 13 bases lay between the germline ends. DNA for the CDR3: TGTGCCAGCAGCTTAACGGCCGGGACACTGCAGCATTTT. Its translation: CASSLTAGTLQHF.

V gene TRBV7-3 combines with J gene TRBJ2-3; the match to TRBD2 covers 7 bases. The CDR3 has 14 amino acids. Unmatched junction bases numbered 4, after V lost 3 bases and J lost 4 bases. Germline V gene lookup returns CDR1 SGHTA and CDR2 FQGTGA. CDR3 nucleotides: TGTGCCAGCAGCTTTGGGAGGGGCTCAGATACGCAGTATTTT. Amino acids: CASSFGRGSDTQYF. The complete variable domain, with remaining parts taken from reference TRBV7-3 and TRBJ2-3, reads GAGVSQTPSNKVTEKGKYVELRCDPISGHTALYWYRQSLGQGPEFLIYFQGTGAADDSGLPNDRFFAVRPEGSVSTLKIQRTERGDSAVYLCASSFGRGSDTQYFGPGTRLTVL.

The chain recombines TRBV6-5 with TRBJ2-5; 10 bases match TRBD1. The CDR3 loop spans 16 amino acids. Unmatched junction bases numbered 7, after V lost 2 bases and J lost 4 bases. Germline V gene data show CDR1 as MNHEY and CDR2 as SVGAGI. The CDR3 DNA follows: TGTGCCAGCAGTTACCTTGGGGACAGGGGTAGAGAGACCCAGTACTTC. Translated: CASSYLGDRGRETQYF.

The rearrangement uses TRBV6-2 or TRBV6-3 and TRBJ2-3; 7 bases agree with TRBD2. The V gene end was trimmed by 1 base and the J gene end by 2 bases; junction bases not matched to a gene: 6. CDR3 length equals 16 residues. The germline CDR1 and CDR2 sequences are MNHEY and SVGEGT. CDR3 protein: CASSYFGGRPTDTQYF. The CDR3, as DNA: TGTGCCAGCAGTTACTTCGGCGGGAGACCCACAGATACGCAGTATTTT.

The chain is built from TRBV24-1 and TRBJ1-3; TRBD1 might be the D (5 bases). In germline, CDR1 is KGHDR, CDR2 SFDVKD. V was cut by 2 bases and J by 2 bases, with 6 bases left in between. This CDR3 is 14 amino acids long. CDR3 in DNA: TGTGCCACCAGTGATTCCAGGGCTGGAAACACCATATATTTT. Its translation: CATSDSRAGNTIYF.

This clone was found once. V gene TRBV13 combines with J gene TRBJ1-4; 10 bases fit TRBD1. Germline V gene sequence: CDR1 PRHDT, CDR2 FYEKMQ (reference sequence). The CDR3 contains 13 residues. With V trimmed by 6 bases and J by 8 bases, 3 bases remained unmatched. The CDR3 nucleotides read TGTGCCAGCAGGGGGACAGGGGAAGAAAAACTGTTTTTT. It codes for CASRGTGEEKLFF. Drawing the rest from reference TRBV13 and TRBJ1-4, the complete variable domain is AAGVIQSPRHLIKEKRETATLKCYPIPRHDTVYWYQQGPGQDPQFLISFYEKMQSDKGSIPDRFSAQQFSDYHSELNMSSLELGDSALYFCASRGTGEEKLFFGSGTQLSVL.

The chain combines TRBV3-1 (or the pseudogene TRBV3-2) with TRBJ1-5; perhaps TRBD1 as D (5 bases). The germline gives CDR1 LGHDT, CDR2 YNNKEL (reference sequence). V lost 4 bases to trimming and J lost 1 base, with 14 bases between them. CDR3 size: 16 residues. For the CDR3, the DNA is TGTGCCAGCAGCCCGCCACGGGCAGGGAGCAATCAGCCCCAGCATTTT. Residues: CASSPPRAGSNQPQHF.